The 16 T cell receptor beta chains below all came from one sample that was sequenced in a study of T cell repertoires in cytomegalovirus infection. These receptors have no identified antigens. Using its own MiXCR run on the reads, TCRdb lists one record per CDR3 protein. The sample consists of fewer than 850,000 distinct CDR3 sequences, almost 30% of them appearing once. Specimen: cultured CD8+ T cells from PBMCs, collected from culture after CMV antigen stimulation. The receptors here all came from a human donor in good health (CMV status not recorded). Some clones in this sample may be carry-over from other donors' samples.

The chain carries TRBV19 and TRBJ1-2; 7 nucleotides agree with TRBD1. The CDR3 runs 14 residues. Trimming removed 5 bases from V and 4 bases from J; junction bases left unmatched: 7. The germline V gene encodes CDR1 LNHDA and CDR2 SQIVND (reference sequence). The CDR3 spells CASSRWTGPYGYTF. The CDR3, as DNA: TGTGCCAGTAGTCGGTGGACAGGACCCTATGGCTACACCTTC.

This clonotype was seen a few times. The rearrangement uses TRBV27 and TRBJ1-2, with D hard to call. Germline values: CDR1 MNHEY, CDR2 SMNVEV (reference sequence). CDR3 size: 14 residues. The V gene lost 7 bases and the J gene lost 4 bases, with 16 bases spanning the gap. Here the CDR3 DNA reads TGTGCCAGCAAATCCATTAGCGGGGTCTATGGCTACACCTTC. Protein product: CASKSISGVYGYTF.

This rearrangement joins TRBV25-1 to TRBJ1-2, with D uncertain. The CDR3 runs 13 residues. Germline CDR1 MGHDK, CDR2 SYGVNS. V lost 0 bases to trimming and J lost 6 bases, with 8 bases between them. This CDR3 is CASSEYWDNGYTF. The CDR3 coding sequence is TGTGCCAGCAGTGAATATTGGGATAATGGCTACACCTTC.

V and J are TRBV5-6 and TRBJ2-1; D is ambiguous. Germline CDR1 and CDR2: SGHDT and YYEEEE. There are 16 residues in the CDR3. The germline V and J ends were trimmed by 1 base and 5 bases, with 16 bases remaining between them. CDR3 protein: CASSLKSVKIDNEQFF. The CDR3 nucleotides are TGTGCCAGCAGCTTGAAGTCGGTGAAGATAGACAATGAGCAGTTCTTC. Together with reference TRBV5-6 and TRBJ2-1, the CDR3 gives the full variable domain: DAGVTQSPTHLIKTRGQQVTLRCSPKSGHDTVSWYQQALGQGPQFIFQYYEEEERQRGNFPDRFSGHQFPNYSSELNVNALLLGDSALYLCASSLKSVKIDNEQFFGPGTRLTVL.

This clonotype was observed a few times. The CDR3 spells CASSPRTGEREKLFF. Written as DNA, the CDR3 is TGTGCCAGCAGTCCTAGGACAGGGGAAAGGGAAAAACTGTTTTTT. The chain couples TRBV6-5 to TRBJ1-4; 9 nucleotides agree with TRBD1. The CDR3 has 15 amino acids. With V trimmed by 5 bases and J by 8 bases, 9 bases remained unmatched. The germline gives CDR1 MNHEY, CDR2 SVGAGI.

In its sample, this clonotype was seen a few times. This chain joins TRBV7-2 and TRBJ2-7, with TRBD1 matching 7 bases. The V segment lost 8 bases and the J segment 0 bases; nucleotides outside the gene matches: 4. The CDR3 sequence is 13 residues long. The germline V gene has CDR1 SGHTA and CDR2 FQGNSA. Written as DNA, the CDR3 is TGTGCCAGCTGGGGACAGCCCTCCTACGAGCAGTACTTC. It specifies CASWGQPSYEQYF. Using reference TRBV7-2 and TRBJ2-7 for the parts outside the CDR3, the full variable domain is GAGVSQSPSNKVTEKGKDVELRCDPISGHTALYWYRQSLGQGLEFLIYFQGNSAPDKSGLPSDRFSAERTGGSVSTLTIQRTQQEDSAVYLCASWGQPSYEQYFGPGTRLTVT.

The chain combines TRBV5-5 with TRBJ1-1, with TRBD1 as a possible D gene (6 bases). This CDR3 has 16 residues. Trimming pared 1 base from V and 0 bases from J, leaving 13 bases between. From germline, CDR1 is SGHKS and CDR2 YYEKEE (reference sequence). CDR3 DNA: TGTGCCAGCAGCTTGAGGGGACAAGCAATGAACACTGAAGCTTTCTTT. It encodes CASSLRGQAMNTEAFF.

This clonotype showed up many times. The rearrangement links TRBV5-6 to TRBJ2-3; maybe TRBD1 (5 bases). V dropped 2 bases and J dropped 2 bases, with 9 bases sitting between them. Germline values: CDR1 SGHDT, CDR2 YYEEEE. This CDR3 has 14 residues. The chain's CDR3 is CASSFDRPTDTQYF. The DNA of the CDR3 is TGTGCCAGCAGCTTCGACAGACCCACAGATACGCAGTATTTT.

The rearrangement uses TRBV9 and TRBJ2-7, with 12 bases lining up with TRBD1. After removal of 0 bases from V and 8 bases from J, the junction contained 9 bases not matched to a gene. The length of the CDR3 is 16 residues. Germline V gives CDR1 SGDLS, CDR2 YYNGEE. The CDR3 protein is CASSVVEGTGGTQQYV. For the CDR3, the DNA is TGTGCCAGCAGCGTAGTAGAGGGGACAGGGGGCACTCAGCAGTACGTC.

CDR3 nucleotides: TGTGCCAGCAGTTTAGGTCCGGCGTACACTGAAGCTTTCTTT. This gives the protein CASSLGPAYTEAFF. The chain uses TRBV12-3 or TRBV12-4 and TRBJ1-1; no clear D gene. V was cut by 1 base and J by 3 bases, with 9 bases left in between. This CDR3 has 14 amino acids.

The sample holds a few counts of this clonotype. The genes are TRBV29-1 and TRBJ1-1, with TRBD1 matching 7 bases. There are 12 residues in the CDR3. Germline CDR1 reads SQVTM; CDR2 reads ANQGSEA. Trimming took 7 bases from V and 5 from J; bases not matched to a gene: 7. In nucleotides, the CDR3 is TGCAGCGACGGGACAGTAGTTACTGAAGCTTTCTTT. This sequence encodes CSDGTVVTEAFF.

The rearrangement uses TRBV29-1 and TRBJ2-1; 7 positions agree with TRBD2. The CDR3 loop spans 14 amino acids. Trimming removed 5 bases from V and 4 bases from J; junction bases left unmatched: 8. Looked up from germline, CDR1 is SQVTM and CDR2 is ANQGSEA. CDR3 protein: CSVSPGLKYNEQFF. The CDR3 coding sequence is TGCAGCGTTTCTCCGGGACTAAAATACAATGAGCAGTTCTTC.

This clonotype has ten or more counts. Here the CDR3 reads CASSLGQWNTEAFF. The CDR3 DNA follows: TGCGCCAGCAGCCTGGGACAGTGGAACACTGAAGCTTTCTTT. V and J are TRBV4-1 and TRBJ1-1; TRBD1 matches 7 bases. J lost 1 base, V lost 4 bases, and 3 bases had no gene match. The germline V gene has CDR1 MGHRA and CDR2 YSYEKL. The CDR3 is 14 residues long.

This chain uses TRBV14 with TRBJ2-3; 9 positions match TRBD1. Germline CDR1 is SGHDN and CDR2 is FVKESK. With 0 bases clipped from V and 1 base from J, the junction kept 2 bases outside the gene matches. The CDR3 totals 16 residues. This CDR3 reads CASSQEGDRGTDTQYF. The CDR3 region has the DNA TGTGCCAGCAGCCAAGAGGGGGACAGGGGCACAGATACGCAGTATTTT.

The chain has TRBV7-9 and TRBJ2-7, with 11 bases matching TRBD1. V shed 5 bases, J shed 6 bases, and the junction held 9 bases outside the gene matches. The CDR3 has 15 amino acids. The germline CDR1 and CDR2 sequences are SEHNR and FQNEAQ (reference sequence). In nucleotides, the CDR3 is TGTGCCAGCAGCCCAGGACAGGGGGCGCCTCGCGAGCAGTACTTC. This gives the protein CASSPGQGAPREQYF.

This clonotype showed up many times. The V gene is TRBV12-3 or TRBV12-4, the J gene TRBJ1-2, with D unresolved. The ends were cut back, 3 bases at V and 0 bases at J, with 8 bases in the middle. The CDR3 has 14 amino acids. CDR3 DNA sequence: TGTGCCAGCAGTTTTTCTCCAGCTAACTATGGCTACACCTTC. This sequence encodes CASSFSPANYGYTF.